The present T cell receptor (beta chain) was sequenced within a study of shared clonotypes between healthy human individuals. This clone has just one count. Its specificity is not known. Findings and limits, study-wide: Larger estimated richness was generally seen in naive subsets than in memory subsets.

The assay was carried out at the deep level. Sequenced by immunoSEQ multiplex PCR; TCRdb stores in-frame clones only, minus some. The repertoire holds 950,000 to 1,300,000 clones, with 70% to 80% as singletons. The CDR3 sequence is 11 residues long. The V gene lost 7 bases and the J gene lost 4 bases, with 7 bases spanning the gap. In germline, CDR1 is SNHLY, CDR2 FYNNEI. The sequence was collected from a man between 18 and 29 years old in good health. This chain connects TRBV2 to TRBJ2-5, with D possibly TRBD2 on 6 matching bases. The sample consisted of memory CD4+ T cells sorted from blood. This sample's subset: CD45RA-negative fraction. The CDR3 spells CASIAVETQYF. The CDR3 DNA is TGTGCCAGCATAGCGGTAGAGACCCAGTACTTC.